One and the same sample provided the 18 T cell receptor beta chains below, sequenced in a study of control samples from healthy donors and cancer patients. Only in-frame clones appear in the TCRdb table, and some are missing; sequencing was by immunoSEQ multiplex PCR. The sample shows 63,000 or so clones, under 90% of them seen only once. The sequenced material came from blood. These receptors originate from a man in his fifties in good health.

This chain links TRBV7-8 with TRBJ2-1, with 12 bases identical to TRBD2. Per the germline V gene, CDR1 is SGHVS and CDR2 is FQNEAQ. The CDR3 sequence is 15 residues long. V shed 6 bases and J 9 bases; nucleotides not matched to a gene: 9. Written as DNA, the CDR3 is TGTGCCAGCAGAAACCCTAGCGGGAGGGGAAGTGAGCAGTTCTTC. Protein sequence: CASRNPSGRGSEQFF.

The V gene is TRBV28, the J gene TRBJ2-5; D ambiguous. Trimming removed 6 bases at V and 2 bases at J, with 13 bases between. Germline loops: CDR1 MDHEN, CDR2 SYDVKM. This CDR3 is built from 14 residues. The CDR3 coding sequence is TGTGCCAGCAGCCTCCATAACCTACAAGAGACCCAGTACTTC. This sequence encodes CASSLHNLQETQYF.

V is TRBV7-2 and J is TRBJ2-5; D possibly corresponds to TRBD2 (6 bases). This CDR3 spans 16 amino acids. Germline CDR1 reads SGHTA; CDR2 reads FQGNSA. V lost 1 base and J lost 3, with 15 bases in between. The chain's CDR3 is CASSLVWRGSKETQYF. In DNA form, the CDR3 reads TGTGCCAGCAGCTTAGTTTGGCGGGGATCCAAAGAGACCCAGTACTTC.

The chain has TRBV9 and TRBJ2-5, with unresolved D. CDR1 SGDLS and CDR2 YYNGEE come from the germline V gene. This CDR3 has 12 amino acids. V shed 0 bases and J shed 4 bases, with 4 bases lying between them. As DNA, the CDR3 is TGTGCCAGCAGCGTAGAGGGAGAGACCCAGTACTTC. It is translated as CASSVEGETQYF. Full variable domain (rest looked up from reference TRBV9 and TRBJ2-5): DSGVTQTPKHLITATGQRVTLRCSPRSGDLSVYWYQQSLDQGLQFLIQYYNGEERAKGNILERFSAQQFPDLHSELNLSSLELGDSALYFCASSVEGETQYFGPGTRLLVL.

The genes are TRBV30 and TRBJ2-2; D is unclear. Germline assignment: CDR1 GTSNPN and CDR2 SVGIG (reference sequence). The V and J ends lost 0 bases and 7 bases respectively, with 15 bases between them. The length of the CDR3 is 15 residues. The CDR3 here is CAWSVLQRDHGELFF. CDR3 DNA sequence: TGTGCCTGGAGTGTACTTCAAAGGGATCACGGGGAGCTGTTTTTT.

CDR3 DNA: TGTGCCAGCAGCATTAGCGTCTCCTCGTACGAGCAGTACTTC. Encoded protein: CASSISVSSYEQYF. The rearrangement joins TRBV9 to TRBJ2-7; weak D call: TRBD2 (5 bases). Looked up from germline, CDR1 is SGDLS and CDR2 is YYNGEE. The length of the CDR3 is 14 residues. V was shortened by 4 bases and J by 4 bases, with 15 bases between the two germline ends.

The rearrangement joins TRBV19 to TRBJ1-2; D gene unclear. Germline V gene data show CDR1 as LNHDA and CDR2 as SQIVND (reference sequence). The CDR3 covers 15 residues. The ends were cut back, 3 bases at V and 7 bases at J, with 18 bases in the middle. The CDR3 reads CASSIFPGLEGGYTF. The DNA for the CDR3 is TGTGCCAGTAGTATTTTCCCCGGACTGGAAGGTGGCTACACCTTC.

The genes are TRBV12-5 and TRBJ1-3; D not resolved. V lost 2 bases and J 0 bases, leaving 14 bases between the germline ends. The V gene's germline CDR1 is LGHNT and CDR2 FRNRAP. The length of the CDR3 is 17 residues. CDR3 sequence (DNA): TGTGCTAGTGGTTTGCGGCCCCCCCTGAGCTCTGGAAACACCATATATTTT. Amino acids: CASGLRPPLSSGNTIYF.

This clone was seen more than once but under ten times. The rearrangement uses TRBV30 and TRBJ1-5, with D possibly matching TRBD1 (5 bases). The CDR3 spans 14 residues. V was shortened by 0 bases and J by 4 bases, with 10 bases between the two germline ends. The V gene's germline CDR1 is GTSNPN and CDR2 SVGIG (reference sequence). As DNA, the CDR3 is TGTGCCTGGAGTGTAAGCGGGGGGAATCAGCCCCAGCATTTT. Its translation: CAWSVSGGNQPQHF.

The rearrangement links TRBV6-5 to TRBJ1-6; 7 nucleotides line up with TRBD1. In germline, CDR1 is MNHEY, CDR2 SVGAGI. Trimming cost V 6 bases and J 7 bases; bases outside gene matches: 6. CDR3 length: 14 residues. DNA of the CDR3: TGTGCCAGCAGAGAGGGGGCAAAGAATTCACCCCTCCACTTT. Protein: CASREGAKNSPLHF.

The rearrangement joins TRBV6-6 to TRBJ2-2; D tentatively fits TRBD1 or TRBD2 (5 bases each). The CDR3 sequence is 15 residues long. Trimming cost V 2 bases and J 3 bases, with 10 bases left between them. Looked up from germline, CDR1 is MNHNY and CDR2 is SVGAGI (reference sequence). DNA for the CDR3: TGTGCCAGCAGTTACGGGACGATTCACACCGGGGAGCTGTTTTTT. Protein product: CASSYGTIHTGELFF.

This chain links TRBV3-1 (or the pseudogene TRBV3-2) with TRBJ1-3, with a tentative D call TRBD1 (5 bases). Germline CDR1 reads LGHDT; CDR2 reads YNNKEL (reference sequence). V lost 0 bases and J 2 bases, leaving 8 bases between the germline ends. CDR3 length equals 15 residues. The CDR3 is CASSQDSGAGNTIYF. CDR3 in DNA: TGTGCCAGCAGCCAAGATTCGGGGGCTGGAAACACCATATATTTT.

The V gene is TRBV10-3, the J gene TRBJ1-5, with 12 bases matching TRBD1. J gave up 4 bases and V 11 bases, and 12 bases lay outside the gene matches. Germline CDR1 is ENHRY and CDR2 is SYGVKD. This CDR3 has 16 residues. This chain's CDR3 is CASKPGQGARNQPQHF. The CDR3 nucleotides are TGTGCCTCAAAGCCGGGACAGGGGGCCCGAAATCAGCCCCAGCATTTT.

Only a few counts were recorded for this clone. The chain joins TRBV5-4 to TRBJ2-2; 9 nucleotides align to TRBD1. The CDR3 covers 16 residues. Per germline, CDR1 SGHNT and CDR2 YYREEE (reference sequence). The trim removed 0 bases at V and 4 bases at J, leaving 4 bases unmatched. CDR3 sequence reads: CASSLVGQGSTGELFF. As DNA, the CDR3 is TGTGCCAGCAGCTTGGTGGGACAGGGTTCCACCGGGGAGCTGTTTTTT.

V usage is TRBV15 and J usage is TRBJ2-3; perhaps TRBD2 as D (7 bases). V lost 1 base and J 2 bases, leaving 10 bases between the germline ends. The CDR3 runs 15 residues. Germline V gives CDR1 LNHNV, CDR2 YYDKDF (reference sequence). CDR3 sequence: CATSRVAGATDTQYF. CDR3 sequence (DNA): TGTGCCACCAGCAGAGTTGCGGGGGCCACAGATACGCAGTATTTT.

The V and J genes are TRBV11-2 and TRBJ1-3; D is unclear. The V end lost 1 base, the J end lost 2 bases, and 9 bases lay between the germline ends. Germline CDR1 reads SGHAT; CDR2 reads FQNNGV. The CDR3 is made up of 15 amino acids. CDR3 protein: CASSLVGKAGNTIYF. CDR3 nucleotide sequence: TGTGCCAGCAGCTTAGTTGGGAAGGCTGGAAACACCATATATTTT.

The chain joins TRBV2 to TRBJ2-3, with 14 positions matching TRBD2. This CDR3 has 15 residues. J was trimmed by 10 bases and V by 3 bases; bases with no gene match: 6. Germline CDR1 reads SNHLY; CDR2 reads FYNNEI. CDR3 protein: CASSEEGLAGVAQYF. The DNA of the CDR3 is TGTGCCAGCAGTGAGGAGGGACTAGCGGGAGTGGCGCAGTATTTT.

The rearrangement joins TRBV19 to TRBJ1-1; 7 positions match TRBD1. Germline V gives CDR1 LNHDA, CDR2 SQIVND (reference sequence). V shed 4 bases, J shed 4 bases, and the junction held 15 bases outside the gene matches. The CDR3 runs 17 residues. The CDR3 nucleotides are TGTGCCAGTAGTACCCGTCCAACCGGGACAGTAGCCACTGAAGCTTTCTTT. Protein product: CASSTRPTGTVATEAFF.